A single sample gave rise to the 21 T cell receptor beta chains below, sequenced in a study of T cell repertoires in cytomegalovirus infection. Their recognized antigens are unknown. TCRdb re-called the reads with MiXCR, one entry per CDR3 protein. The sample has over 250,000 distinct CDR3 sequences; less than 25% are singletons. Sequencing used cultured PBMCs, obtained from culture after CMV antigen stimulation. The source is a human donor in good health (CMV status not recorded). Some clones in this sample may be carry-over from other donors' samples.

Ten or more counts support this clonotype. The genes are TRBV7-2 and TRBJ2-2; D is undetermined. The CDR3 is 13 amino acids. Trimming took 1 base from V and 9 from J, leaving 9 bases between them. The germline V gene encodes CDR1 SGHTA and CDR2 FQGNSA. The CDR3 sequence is CASSLGLTRELFF. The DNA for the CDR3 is TGTGCCAGCAGCTTAGGACTTACCCGGGAGCTGTTTTTT.

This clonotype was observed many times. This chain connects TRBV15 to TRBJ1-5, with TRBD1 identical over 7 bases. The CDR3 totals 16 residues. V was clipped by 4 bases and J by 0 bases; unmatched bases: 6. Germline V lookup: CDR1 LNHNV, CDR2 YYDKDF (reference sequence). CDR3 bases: TGTGCCACCAGCAACGGACAGGAAAATAGCAATCAGCCCCAGCATTTT. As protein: CATSNGQENSNQPQHF. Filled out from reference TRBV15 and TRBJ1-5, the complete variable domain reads DAMVIQNPRYQVTQFGKPVTLSCSQTLNHNVMYWYQQKSSQAPKLLFHYYDKDFNNEADTPDNFQSRRPNTSFCFLDIRSPGLGDTAMYLCATSNGQENSNQPQHFGDGTRLSIL.

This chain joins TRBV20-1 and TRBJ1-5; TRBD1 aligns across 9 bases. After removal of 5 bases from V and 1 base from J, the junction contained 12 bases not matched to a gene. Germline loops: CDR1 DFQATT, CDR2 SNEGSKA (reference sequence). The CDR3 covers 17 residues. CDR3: CSAFRPGTGISNQPQHF. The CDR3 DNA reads TGCAGTGCTTTCAGACCCGGGACAGGGATAAGCAATCAGCCCCAGCATTTT.

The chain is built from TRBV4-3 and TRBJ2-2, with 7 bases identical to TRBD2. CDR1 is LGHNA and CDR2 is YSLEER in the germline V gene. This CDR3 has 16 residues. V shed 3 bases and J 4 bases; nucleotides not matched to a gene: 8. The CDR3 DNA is TGCGCCAGCAGCCACACTGGGAGGGCCGGCACCGGGGAGCTGTTTTTT. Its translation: CASSHTGRAGTGELFF.

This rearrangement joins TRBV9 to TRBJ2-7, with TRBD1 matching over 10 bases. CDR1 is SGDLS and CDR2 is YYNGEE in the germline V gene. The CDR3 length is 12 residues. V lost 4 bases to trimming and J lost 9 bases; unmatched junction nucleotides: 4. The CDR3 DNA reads TGTGCCAGCAGCCCAGGGACAGGGGTGCAGTACGTC. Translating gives CASSPGTGVQYV.

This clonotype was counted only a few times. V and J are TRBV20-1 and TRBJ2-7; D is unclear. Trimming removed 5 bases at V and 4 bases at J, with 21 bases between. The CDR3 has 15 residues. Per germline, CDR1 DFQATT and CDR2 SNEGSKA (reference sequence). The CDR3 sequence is CSAFEPRATQYEQYF. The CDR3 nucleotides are TGCAGTGCTTTTGAACCTAGGGCTACGCAGTACGAGCAGTACTTC.

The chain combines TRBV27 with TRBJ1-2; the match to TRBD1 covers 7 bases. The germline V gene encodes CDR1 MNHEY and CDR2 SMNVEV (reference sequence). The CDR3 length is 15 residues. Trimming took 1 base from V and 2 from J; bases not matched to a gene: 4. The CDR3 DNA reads TGTGCCAGCAGTTTATTAGCAGGGGGGAACTATGGCTACACCTTC. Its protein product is CASSLLAGGNYGYTF.

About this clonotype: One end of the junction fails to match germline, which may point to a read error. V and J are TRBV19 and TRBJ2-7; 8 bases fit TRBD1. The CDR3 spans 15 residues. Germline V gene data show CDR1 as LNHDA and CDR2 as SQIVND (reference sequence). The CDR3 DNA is TGTGCCAGTAGTCCGGGACAGGCAAGAGCTTACGAGCCGTACTTC. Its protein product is CASSPGQARAYEPYF.

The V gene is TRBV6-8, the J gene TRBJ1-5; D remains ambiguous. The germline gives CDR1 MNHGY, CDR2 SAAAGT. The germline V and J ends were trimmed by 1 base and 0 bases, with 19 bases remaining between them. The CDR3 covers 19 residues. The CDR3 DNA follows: TGTGCCAGCAGTTACTACCCTAGCGATAACTACTATAGCAATCAGCCCCAGCATTTT. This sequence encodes CASSYYPSDNYYSNQPQHF.

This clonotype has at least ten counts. The CDR3 DNA reads as TGTGCCACCAGCAGAGATCCCAACCGGGGGGTCAAACCCGGGGAGCTGTTTTTT. Amino acids: CATSRDPNRGVKPGELFF. The chain links TRBV15 to TRBJ2-2; 7 bases line up with TRBD2. Per germline, CDR1 LNHNV and CDR2 YYDKDF (reference sequence). The V gene end was trimmed by 0 bases and the J gene end by 6 bases; junction bases not matched to a gene: 13. This CDR3 spans 18 amino acids.

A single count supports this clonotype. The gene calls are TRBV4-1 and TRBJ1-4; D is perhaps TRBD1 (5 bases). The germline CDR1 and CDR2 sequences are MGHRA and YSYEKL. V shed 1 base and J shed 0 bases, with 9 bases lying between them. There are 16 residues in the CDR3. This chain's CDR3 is CASSQGGAATNEKLFF. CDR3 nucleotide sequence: TGCGCCAGCAGCCAAGGCGGGGCAGCAACTAATGAAAAACTGTTTTTT.

CDR3 bases: TGTGCCAGCAGTCGACTAGCGGGAGGGCCGGAGACCCAGTACTTC. Its translation is CASSRLAGGPETQYF. V gene TRBV2 combines with J gene TRBJ2-5, with TRBD2 identical over 14 bases. The CDR3 loop spans 15 amino acids. V lost 5 bases, J lost 5 bases, and 4 bases stayed unmatched. CDR1 SNHLY and CDR2 FYNNEI come from the germline V gene.

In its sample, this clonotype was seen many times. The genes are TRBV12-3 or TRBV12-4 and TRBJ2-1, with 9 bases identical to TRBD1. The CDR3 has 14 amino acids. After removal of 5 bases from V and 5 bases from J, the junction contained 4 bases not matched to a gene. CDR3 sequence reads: CASSGGQGHNEQFF. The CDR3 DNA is TGTGCCAGCAGTGGAGGACAGGGGCACAATGAGCAGTTCTTC.

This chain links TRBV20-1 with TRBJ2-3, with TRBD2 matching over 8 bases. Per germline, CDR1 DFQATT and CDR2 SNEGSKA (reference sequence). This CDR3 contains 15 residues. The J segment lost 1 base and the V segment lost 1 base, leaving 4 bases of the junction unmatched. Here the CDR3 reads CSARAGREGTDTQYF. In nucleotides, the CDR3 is TGCAGTGCTAGAGCTGGGCGGGAGGGCACAGATACGCAGTATTTT.

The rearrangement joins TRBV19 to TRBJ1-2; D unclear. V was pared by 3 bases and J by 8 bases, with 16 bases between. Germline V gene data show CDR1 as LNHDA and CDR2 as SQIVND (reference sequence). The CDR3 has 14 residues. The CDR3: CASSMTGRSGGYTF. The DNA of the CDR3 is TGTGCCAGTAGTATGACCGGCAGGTCTGGCGGCTACACCTTC.

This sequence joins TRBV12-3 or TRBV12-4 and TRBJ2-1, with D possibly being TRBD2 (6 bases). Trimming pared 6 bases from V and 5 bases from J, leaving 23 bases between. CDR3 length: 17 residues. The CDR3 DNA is TGTGCCAGCAGACCCCGTTTGAGCGCCAAGCGGGACAATGAGCAGTTCTTC. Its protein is CASRPRLSAKRDNEQFF.

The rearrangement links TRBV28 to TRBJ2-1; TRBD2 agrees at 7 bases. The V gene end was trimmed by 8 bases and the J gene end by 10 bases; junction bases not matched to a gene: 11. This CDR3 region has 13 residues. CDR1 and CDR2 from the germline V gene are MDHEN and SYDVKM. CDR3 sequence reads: CASSLAGEREQFF. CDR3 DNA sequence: TGTGCCAGCTCGCTGGCGGGAGAACGGGAGCAGTTCTTC.

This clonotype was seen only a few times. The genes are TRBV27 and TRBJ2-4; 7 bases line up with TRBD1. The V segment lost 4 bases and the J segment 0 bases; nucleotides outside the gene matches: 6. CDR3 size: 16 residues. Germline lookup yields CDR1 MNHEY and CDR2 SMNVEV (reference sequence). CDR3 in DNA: TGTGCCAGCAGTTCCCGACAGGGATTAGCCAAAAACATTCAGTACTTC. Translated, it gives CASSSRQGLAKNIQYF.

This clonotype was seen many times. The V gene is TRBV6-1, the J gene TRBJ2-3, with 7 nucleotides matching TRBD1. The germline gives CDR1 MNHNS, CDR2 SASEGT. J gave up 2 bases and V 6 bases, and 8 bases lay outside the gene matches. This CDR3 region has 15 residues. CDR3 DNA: TGTGCCAGCAGGAACGGACAGGCGAACACAGATACGCAGTATTTT. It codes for CASRNGQANTDTQYF.

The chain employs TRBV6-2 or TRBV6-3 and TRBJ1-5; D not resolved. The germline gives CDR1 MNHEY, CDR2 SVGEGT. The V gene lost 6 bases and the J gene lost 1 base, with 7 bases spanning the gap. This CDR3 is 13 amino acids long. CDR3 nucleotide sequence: TGTGCCAGCAGCCCCTTAAGCAATCAGCCCCAGCATTTT. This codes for CASSPLSNQPQHF.

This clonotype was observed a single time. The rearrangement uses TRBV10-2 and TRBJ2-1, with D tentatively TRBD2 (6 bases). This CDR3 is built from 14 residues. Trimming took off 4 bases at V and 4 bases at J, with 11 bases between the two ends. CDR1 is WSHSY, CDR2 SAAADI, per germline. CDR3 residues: CASSGGAGYNEQFF. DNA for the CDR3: TGCGCCAGCAGTGGTGGGGCGGGGTACAATGAGCAGTTCTTC.